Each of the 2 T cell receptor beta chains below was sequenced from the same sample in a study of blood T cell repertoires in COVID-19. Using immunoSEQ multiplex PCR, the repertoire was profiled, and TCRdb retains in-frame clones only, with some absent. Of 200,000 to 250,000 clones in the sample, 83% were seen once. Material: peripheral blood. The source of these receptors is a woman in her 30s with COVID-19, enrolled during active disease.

The CDR3 nucleotides read TGTGCCATCAGCGTGGACAGGTTCTCCTATAATTCACCCCTCCACTTT. Amino acids: CAISVDRFSYNSPLHF. The genes are TRBV10-3 and TRBJ1-6; 7 positions match TRBD1. V was pared by 6 bases and J by 0 bases, with 5 bases of the junction left unmatched. Germline CDR1 reads ENHRY; CDR2 reads SYGVKD. This CDR3 comprises 16 residues.

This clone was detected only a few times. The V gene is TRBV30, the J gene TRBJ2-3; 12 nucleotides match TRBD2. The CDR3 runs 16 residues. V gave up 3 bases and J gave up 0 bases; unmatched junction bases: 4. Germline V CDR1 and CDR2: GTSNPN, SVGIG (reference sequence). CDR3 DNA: TGTGCCTGGAGCGAACTAGCGGGAGGTAGCACAGATACGCAGTATTTT. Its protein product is CAWSELAGGSTDTQYF.